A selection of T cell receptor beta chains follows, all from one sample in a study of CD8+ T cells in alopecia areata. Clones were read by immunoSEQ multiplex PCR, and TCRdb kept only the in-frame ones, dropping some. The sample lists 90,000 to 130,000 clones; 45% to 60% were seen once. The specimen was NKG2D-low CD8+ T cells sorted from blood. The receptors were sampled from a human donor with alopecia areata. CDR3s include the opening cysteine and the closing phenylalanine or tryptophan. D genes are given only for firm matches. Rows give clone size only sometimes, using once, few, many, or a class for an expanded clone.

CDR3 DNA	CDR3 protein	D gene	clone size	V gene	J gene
TGTGCCAGCAGCTATCCGACGGAAGAGCAGTTCTTC	CASSYPTEEQFF	NA	few	TRBV7-9	TRBJ2-1
TGTGCCAGCAGCCACCGGGACACCCCCGGGACCCAGTACTTC	CASSHRDTPGTQYF	NA	NA	TRBV7-9	TRBJ2-5
TGCGCCAGCAGTCAATCACGGGGGCGAGAGACCCAGTACTTC	CASSQSRGRETQYF	NA	few	TRBV23-1	TRBJ2-5
TGCGCCAGCAGCTCGGACAGCTCCTACGAGCAGTACTTC	CASSSDSSYEQYF	NA	few	TRBV5-1	TRBJ2-7
TGTGCCAGCAGCCTTCACGGGACAGGCGGTTACGAGCAGTACTTC	CASSLHGTGGYEQYF	TRBD1	few	TRBV7-8	TRBJ2-7
TGTGCCAGTAGTCCCCGATACTACAATGAGCAGTTCTTC	CASSPRYYNEQFF	NA	once	TRBV19	TRBJ2-1
TGTGCAGATGTCCCCGGGGAGCTGTTTTTT	CADVPGELFF	NA	few	TRBV7-9	TRBJ2-2
TGTGCCAGCAGTGAGAGCCAGTGGGTCCCAGATACGCAGTATTTT	CASSESQWVPDTQYF	NA	few	TRBV2	TRBJ2-3
TGCAGCGCCCTCCGGGGCGAAATGGGAAACACCATATATTTT	CSALRGEMGNTIYF	NA	NA	TRBV29-1	TRBJ1-3
TGTGCCAGCAGTAAAGGTTACGAGCAGTACTTC	CASSKGYEQYF	NA	NA	TRBV6-5	TRBJ2-7
TGTGCCAGCAGTGAAGGACGGTACTATGGCTACACCTTC	CASSEGRYYGYTF	NA	NA	TRBV6-1	TRBJ1-2
TGCGCCAGCAGCCAAGATTTAGATACGCAGTATTTT	CASSQDLDTQYF	NA	NA	TRBV4-1	TRBJ2-3
TGCAGCGTTGAATTTCGGAGGGAAGAGACCCAGTACTTC	CSVEFRREETQYF	NA	few	TRBV29-1	TRBJ2-5
TGCAGTGTCAACCATGGTGAGCAGTTCTTC	CSVNHGEQFF	NA	NA	TRBV20-1	TRBJ2-1
TGTGCCAGCCACCCCGGAGCGGTTCAGGAGACCCAGTACTTC	CASHPGAVQETQYF	NA	few	TRBV6-5	TRBJ2-5
TGTGCCAGCAGCCAGGGACTAGCGGGAGCATCCTACGAGCAGTACTTC	CASSQGLAGASYEQYF	TRBD2	NA	TRBV7-8	TRBJ2-7
TGTGCCAGCAGCTTAGGTTTGAGGGAAGCTTTCTTT	CASSLGLREAFF	NA	few	TRBV11-2	TRBJ1-1
TGCGCCAGCAGCTTGACTAGCGGGAGTTCCGCCTCCACAGATACGCAGTATTTT	CASSLTSGSSASTDTQYF	TRBD2	NA	TRBV5-1	TRBJ2-3
TGTGCCAGCAGCTTGGATACGGCAGCTGAAGCTTTCTTT	CASSLDTAAEAFF	NA	NA	TRBV5-6	TRBJ1-1
TGCGCCAGCAGCTTGTCTGGACCCTACGAGCAGTACTTC	CASSLSGPYEQYF	NA	NA	TRBV5-1	TRBJ2-7
TGTGCCAGCAGCCCCTGGACTAGCGGGAGGTCCTACAATGAGCAGTTCTTC	CASSPWTSGRSYNEQFF	TRBD2	NA	TRBV7-6	TRBJ2-1
TGTGCCAGCAGCCCACAGGGAAGCTCCTACGAGCAGTACTTC	CASSPQGSSYEQYF	NA	NA	TRBV27	TRBJ2-7
TGTGCCACCGCGACCTACGAGCAGTACTTC	CATATYEQYF	NA	NA	TRBV6-1	TRBJ2-7
TGTGCCAGCAGCCCCGAGGACAGCTACGAGCAGTACTTC	CASSPEDSYEQYF	NA	NA	TRBV9	TRBJ2-7
TGTGCCAGCAGTTCCCCTTTCGCCAAAAACATTCAGTACTTC	CASSSPFAKNIQYF	NA	NA	TRBV28	TRBJ2-4
TGTGCCAGCAGCTCCGGGACAGGCGATGGCTACACCTTC	CASSSGTGDGYTF	TRBD1	NA	TRBV7-3	TRBJ1-2
TGTGCCAGCAGCTTGGACAGGACTCTCTCCTACGAGCAGTACTTC	CASSLDRTLSYEQYF	NA	NA	TRBV5-6	TRBJ2-7
TGTGCCAGCAGCTTACAGGCGGGACCCTACAATGAGCAGTTCTTC	CASSLQAGPYNEQFF	NA	NA	TRBV11-2	TRBJ2-1
TGTGCCAGCAGTGAGTGGGAGAACCCACCGGGACAGGGACCAGATACGCAGTATTTT	CASSEWENPPGQGPDTQYF	TRBD1	few	TRBV2	TRBJ2-3
TGTGCCAGCAGTGTACTAGCGGGACGATACAATGAGCAGTTCTTC	CASSVLAGRYNEQFF	TRBD2	NA	TRBV6-5	TRBJ2-1
TGCGCCAGCAGCCAAGTGGAGGGCCGATACAATGAGCAGTTCTTC	CASSQVEGRYNEQFF	NA	NA	TRBV4-1	TRBJ2-1
TGTGCCAGCAGTTTAGTAGAGACCCAGTACTTC	CASSLVETQYF	NA	few	TRBV28	TRBJ2-5
TGTGCCACCAGCGCCCACCCGAGCAATCAGCCCCAGCATTTT	CATSAHPSNQPQHF	NA	NA	TRBV15	TRBJ1-5
TGTGCCAGCAGCATAAGTTTAGAAGACACAGATACGCAGTATTTT	CASSISLEDTDTQYF	NA	NA	TRBV27	TRBJ2-3
TGTGCCGGCTACGAGAGCTCTGGGGCCAACGTCCTGACTTTC	CAGYESSGANVLTF	NA	NA	TRBV2	TRBJ2-6
TGTGCCATCAGCCGGACAGTTCAAGAGACCCAGTACTTC	CAISRTVQETQYF	NA	once	TRBV10-3	TRBJ2-5
TGTGCCAGCAGACCGTTACAGGGACGACTCTCTGGGGCCAACGTCCTGACTTTC	CASRPLQGRLSGANVLTF	NA	NA	TRBV11-2	TRBJ2-6
TGTGCCAGCAGCGTAGGGGATCTCACTGAAGCTTTCTTT	CASSVGDLTEAFF	NA	NA	TRBV9	TRBJ1-1
TGCGCCAGCAGCCAAGATCCCCAAACCTACGAGCAGTACTTC	CASSQDPQTYEQYF	NA	NA	TRBV4-1	TRBJ2-7
TGTGCTAGTGGTTTGTTCCGCTCTGGGGCCAACGTCCTGACTTTC	CASGLFRSGANVLTF	NA	once	TRBV12-5	TRBJ2-6
TGTGCCTGGAGTGTCCAGGGGGAGGATGGCTACACCTTC	CAWSVQGEDGYTF	TRBD1	NA	TRBV30	TRBJ1-2
TGTGCCAGCAGCAGACCGAGCGAGACCCAGTACTTC	CASSRPSETQYF	NA	NA	TRBV7-9	TRBJ2-5
TGTGCCAGCAGTCGGCGGGAGGTCTACGAGCAGTACTTC	CASSRREVYEQYF	TRBD2	NA	TRBV27	TRBJ2-7
TGCGCCAGCAGCTTGGAGACGGGAATAGGGACTGAAGCTTTCTTT	CASSLETGIGTEAFF	NA	few	TRBV5-1	TRBJ1-1
TGTGCCAGCAGCTTTTCCGGGACAGACATGAATCAGCCCCAGCATTTT	CASSFSGTDMNQPQHF	TRBD1	NA	TRBV5-6	TRBJ1-5
TGTGCCAGCAGCGTAGGAGGGGCGGGACCCAAGGACGAGCAGTACTTC	CASSVGGAGPKDEQYF	NA	NA	TRBV9	TRBJ2-7
TGTGCCAGCAGCGGGGGGAATTATCAGCCCCAGCATTTT	CASSGGNYQPQHF	NA	NA	TRBV2	TRBJ1-5
TGTGCCAGCAGTTACGATCCCGGAGAACAGTACTTC	CASSYDPGEQYF	NA	NA	TRBV6-6	TRBJ2-7
TGCAGCGTGTCGACAGGGAGCTCCTACGAGCAGTACTTC	CSVSTGSSYEQYF	TRBD1	few	TRBV29-1	TRBJ2-7
TGTGCCAGCAGTGAAGCGGACAGGGTCCCTGTCATGTACTTC	CASSEADRVPVMYF	TRBD1	NA	TRBV2	TRBJ2-7
TGTGCCAGCAGTTCGGGACAGGGGACCGGGTATTTT	CASSSGQGTGYF	TRBD1	NA	TRBV27	TRBJ2-3
TGTGCCAGCAGGACCGAGACAGGGAACTACGAGCAGTACTTC	CASRTETGNYEQYF	TRBD1	NA	TRBV27	TRBJ2-7
TGTGCCAGCAGTCTGAGGCTGCGGGATGGCTACACCTTC	CASSLRLRDGYTF	NA	NA	TRBV27	TRBJ1-2
TGCAGCGTGGCCGATATTGAGCAGTTCTTC	CSVADIEQFF	NA	few	TRBV29-1	TRBJ2-1
TGTGCCAGCAGCGCCCCAGGGTACGATGAGCAGTTCTTC	CASSAPGYDEQFF	NA	NA	TRBV13	TRBJ2-1